This TCR beta chain was observed in a study of Graves' ophthalmopathy and Graves' hyperthyroidism. Study findings and constraints: Clonotypes were expanded in thyroid at above 0.001 frequency, and most also appeared in blood.

At least ten counts were recorded for this clonotype. Its antigen is still unknown. The sequenced template was RNA, covering the TCR beta CDR3 region. HTBI primers were employed in first-round RT-PCR, then a second-round multiplex PCR followed. In TCRdb, the multiplex PCR reads were re-called with MiXCR into one record per CDR3 protein. The sample consists of about 160,000 distinct CDR3 sequences, approximately 38% of them appearing once. In this cohort, patients with other autoimmune diseases, uncontrolled infections, pregnancy or lactation were excluded. The PBMCs had their origin in less than 13 ml of fresh peripheral blood. CDR3 length: 14 residues. V was clipped by 4 bases and J by 2 bases; unmatched bases: 5. Germline CDR1 LGHNA, CDR2 YSLEER.

Sequenced sample: peripheral blood. The chain is built from TRBV4-3 and TRBJ2-7; the match to TRBD2 covers 7 bases. This sequence originates from a woman in her thirties or forties with Graves' ophthalmopathy. CDR3 region: CASSLKRGAYEQYF. The CDR3 DNA reads as TGCGCCAGCAGCCTCAAGCGGGGAGCCTACGAGCAGTACTTC.